These T cell receptor beta chains were read from a single sample in a study of T cell changes during pregnancy in multiple sclerosis. Assay: immunoSEQ multiplex PCR; the TCRdb copy retains only in-frame clones and omits some. The sample lists about 68,000 clones; just under 95% were seen once. The source material was peripheral blood, sampled after pregnancy. All receptors come from a female donor in good health, enrolled as a control in a pregnancy study. Each CDR3 is given with its conserved first and last residue. The D gene is left open where the match is weak. Clone size is shown for a subset of rows, as once, few, many or a class of expanded clone.

CDR3 protein: CASSQGRSGNTIYF
CDR3 DNA: TGCGCCAGCAGCCAAGGGCGGAGCGGAAACACCATATATTTT
J gene: TRBJ1-3
V gene: TRBV4-1
D gene: NA
clone size: few

CDR3 protein: CASSLVSYNEQFF
CDR3 DNA: TGTGCCAGCAGTTTAGTTAGCTACAATGAGCAGTTCTTC
J gene: TRBJ2-1
V gene: TRBV28
D gene: NA
clone size: NA

CDR3 protein: CASSLVARGDTEAFF
CDR3 DNA: TGTGCCAGCAGCTTAGTAGCCAGGGGAGATACTGAAGCTTTCTTT
J gene: TRBJ1-1
V gene: TRBV7-2
D gene: NA
clone size: NA

CDR3 protein: CASSGGSGRARISYEQYF
CDR3 DNA: TGTGCCAGCAGTGGGGGTAGCGGGAGGGCCAGGATTAGCTACGAGCAGTACTTC
J gene: TRBJ2-7
V gene: TRBV2
D gene: TRBD2
clone size: NA

CDR3 protein: CASSSRLNGYNEQFF
CDR3 DNA: TGTGCCAGCAGTTCCCGACTAAACGGGTACAATGAGCAGTTCTTC
J gene: TRBJ2-1
V gene: TRBV27
D gene: NA
clone size: NA

CDR3 protein: CASSQLGTSGSNEQFF
CDR3 DNA: TGCGCCAGCAGCCAGTTGGGGACTAGCGGGAGCAATGAGCAGTTCTTC
J gene: TRBJ2-1
V gene: TRBV4-3
D gene: TRBD2
clone size: NA

CDR3 protein: CASSTPSGTIPNTGELFF
CDR3 DNA: TGTGCCAGCAGTACACCTAGCGGGACCATTCCGAACACCGGGGAGCTGTTTTTT
J gene: TRBJ2-2
V gene: TRBV28
D gene: TRBD2
clone size: NA

CDR3 protein: CASSEAGGGGVWELFF
CDR3 DNA: TGTGCCAGCAGTGAAGCCGGAGGCGGGGGTGTCTGGGAGCTGTTTTTT
J gene: TRBJ2-2
V gene: TRBV6-1
D gene: TRBD2
clone size: NA

CDR3 protein: CASSINGQGGETQYF
CDR3 DNA: TGTGCCAGTAGTATAAATGGACAGGGGGGAGAGACCCAGTACTTC
J gene: TRBJ2-5
V gene: TRBV19
D gene: TRBD1
clone size: NA

CDR3 protein: CASNLTPNTEAFF
CDR3 DNA: TGTGCCAGCAACCTGACACCGAACACTGAAGCTTTCTTT
J gene: TRBJ1-1
V gene: TRBV2
D gene: NA
clone size: NA